This entry is about one T cell receptor (beta chain). The CDR3 totals 14 residues. Per the germline V gene, CDR1 is LNHDA and CDR2 is SQIVND (reference sequence). Losses at the gene ends were 6 bases for V and 4 bases for J; bases not matched to a gene: 9. Generated by immunoSEQ multiplex PCR, the TCRdb table keeps only in-frame clones and is missing some. The sample holds 390,000 or so clones; approximately 87% are singletons and the top ten take about 9.4%. The data were obtained in a study of blood T cell repertoires in COVID-19. Study context: T cells, B-cell-depleted T cells, or PBMCs provided the cDNA or gDNA that served as material.

Followed over time, Seattle patients had been enrolled while infection was active. The receptor was derived from a woman aged 25 to 39 with COVID-19, enrolled during active disease. The J gene is TRBJ2-7, the V gene TRBV19, with 7 bases aligning to TRBD1. Material: peripheral blood. In DNA form, the CDR3 reads TGTGCCAGTAGCACGGACAGGCACCCGTACGAGCAGTACTTC. The encoded protein is CASSTDRHPYEQYF.